The 28 T cell receptor beta chains reported below all come from one sample, sequenced in a study of blood T cell repertoires in COVID-19. This table comes from immunoSEQ multiplex PCR, and its TCRdb copy is limited to in-frame clones, with some not included. The sample contains fewer than 350,000 clones, roughly 89% of which appear only once. The sample comprised PBMCs or T cells enriched from blood (not recorded which). Receptors originate from a man aged 60 to 69 who had recovered from COVID-19.

The CDR3: CASSSRTGDTGELFF. The DNA for the CDR3 is TGTGCCAGCAGCTCCCGGACAGGGGACACCGGGGAGCTGTTTTTT. The chain carries TRBV11-3 and TRBJ2-2; 9 bases agree with TRBD1. Per germline, CDR1 SGHNT and CDR2 YENEEA. V lost 4 bases, J lost 3 bases, and 3 bases stayed unmatched. The CDR3 is 15 residues long.

V and J are TRBV5-4 and TRBJ2-3; 10 nucleotides match TRBD2. Looked up from germline, CDR1 is SGHNT and CDR2 is YYREEE (reference sequence). V was pared by 4 bases and J by 4 bases, with 12 bases of the junction left unmatched. The CDR3 has 17 amino acids. CDR3 sequence (DNA): TGTGCCAGCAGCCCGGCTCCTAGCGGGAGAGGGGCAGATACGCAGTATTTT. Its protein product is CASSPAPSGRGADTQYF.

The rearrangement uses TRBV19 and TRBJ2-1, with 7 bases matching TRBD2. Germline values: CDR1 LNHDA, CDR2 SQIVND (reference sequence). The CDR3 has 14 residues. V lost 7 bases to trimming and J lost 2 bases; unmatched junction nucleotides: 5. CDR3 amino acids: CASTGRGTYNEQFF. CDR3 nucleotide sequence: TGTGCCAGTACGGGGCGGGGGACCTACAATGAGCAGTTCTTC.

The chain is built from TRBV27 and TRBJ1-5; TRBD1 agrees at 8 bases. The CDR3 length is 13 residues. Germline V lookup: CDR1 MNHEY, CDR2 SMNVEV (reference sequence). V was pared by 3 bases and J by 7 bases, with 2 bases of the junction left unmatched. The CDR3 sequence is CASSFNRGQPQHF. The CDR3 nucleotides read TGTGCCAGCAGTTTCAACAGGGGGCAGCCCCAGCATTTT.

The rearrangement uses TRBV19 and TRBJ1-4, with D maybe TRBD1 (5 bases). The V and J ends lost 10 bases and 2 bases respectively, with 17 bases between them. The CDR3 length is 15 residues. The V gene's germline CDR1 is LNHDA and CDR2 SQIVND (reference sequence). The CDR3 loop is CATAGGDATNEKLFF. Written as DNA, the CDR3 is TGTGCCACCGCCGGGGGGGACGCTACTAATGAAAAACTGTTTTTT.

CDR3 in DNA: TGTGCCAGCAGCTTCTTATCTAGCACAGATACGCAGTATTTT. This sequence encodes CASSFLSSTDTQYF. The genes are TRBV5-5 and TRBJ2-3; D unresolved. The CDR3 consists of 14 residues. With 2 bases removed from V and 0 bases from J, the gap between germline ends came to 7 bases. Germline V gene lookup returns CDR1 SGHKS and CDR2 YYEKEE (reference sequence).

The rearrangement uses TRBV5-1 and TRBJ2-5; 13 positions agree with TRBD2. Germline loops: CDR1 SGHRS, CDR2 YFSETQ. The V and J ends lost 3 bases and 5 bases, in that order; junction bases with no gene match: 4. This CDR3 region has 15 residues. The DNA for the CDR3 is TGCGCCAGCAGCTCTCGGACTAGCGGGAGTGAGACCCAGTACTTC. The encoded protein is CASSSRTSGSETQYF.

V is TRBV4-1 and J is TRBJ1-4; D call uncertain. This CDR3 comprises 20 residues. V lost 2 bases, J lost 2 bases, and 24 bases lay in between. Germline assignment: CDR1 MGHRA and CDR2 YSYEKL. The CDR3 bases are TGCGCCAGCAGCCAACCCCGAGAGGCGCTTTTGACCGGGACTAATGAAAAACTGTTTTTT. It specifies CASSQPREALLTGTNEKLFF.

This clone was detected only a few times. The V and J genes are TRBV5-1 and TRBJ1-4; 9 bases are shared with TRBD1. The CDR3 is 15 amino acids. J lost 4 bases, V lost 0 bases, and 1 base had no gene match. Per germline, CDR1 SGHRS and CDR2 YFSETQ. CDR3 in amino acids: CASSLEGQGNEKLFF. The DNA for the CDR3 is TGCGCCAGCAGCTTGGAGGGACAGGGTAATGAAAAACTGTTTTTT.

The V call is TRBV28, the J call TRBJ2-7, with 7 nucleotides matching TRBD2. J gave up 0 bases and V 5 bases, and 10 bases lay outside the gene matches. The CDR3 is 16 amino acids. The germline gives CDR1 MDHEN, CDR2 SYDVKM. CDR3 amino acids: CASSQRDGGSSYEQYF. The CDR3 bases are TGTGCCAGCAGTCAGCGGGATGGCGGGAGCTCCTACGAGCAGTACTTC.

V usage is TRBV30 and J usage is TRBJ1-2, with TRBD1 matching 8 bases. This CDR3 region has 14 residues. The V gene's germline CDR1 is GTSNPN and CDR2 SVGIG (reference sequence). Trimming took 1 base from V and 8 from J; bases not matched to a gene: 9. The CDR3 sequence is CAWSAPDRVTGYTF. DNA of the CDR3: TGTGCCTGGAGTGCCCCGGACAGGGTGACCGGCTACACCTTC. The entire variable domain, with the rest obtained from reference TRBV30 and TRBJ1-2, is as follows: SQTIHQWPATLVQPVGSPLSLECTVEGTSNPNLYWYRQAAGRGLQLLFYSVGIGQISSEVPQNLSASRPQDRQFILSSKKLLLSDSGFYLCAWSAPDRVTGYTFGSGTRLTVV.

The chain employs TRBV7-6 and TRBJ2-3; tentatively, D is TRBD2 (5 bases). Trimming took off 2 bases at V and 4 bases at J, with 10 bases between the two ends. Germline CDR1 and CDR2: SGHVS and FNYEAQ. The CDR3 loop spans 14 amino acids. The DNA for the CDR3 is TGTGCCAGCAGCTTAAATCAGAGGGCAGATACGCAGTATTTT. Amino acid sequence: CASSLNQRADTQYF.

The J gene is TRBJ2-7, the V gene TRBV27; 11 bases match TRBD1. The germline gives CDR1 MNHEY, CDR2 SMNVEV (reference sequence). This CDR3 comprises 16 residues. V lost 6 bases and J lost 4; bases outside the gene matches: 11. The CDR3 DNA reads as TGTGCCAGCAGAACTTCCGGGACAGGGGGAGGATACGAGCAGTACTTC. It encodes CASRTSGTGGGYEQYF.

The chain is built from TRBV25-1 and TRBJ2-7; D ambiguous. Germline lookup yields CDR1 MGHDK and CDR2 SYGVNS. CDR3 size: 13 residues. Trimming took 7 bases from V and 13 from J, leaving 23 bases between them. The CDR3 loop is CASTTKGRVLVYF. The CDR3 DNA reads as TGTGCCAGCACCACAAAAGGCCGGGTTCTAGTCTACTTC.

The chain couples TRBV7-9 to TRBJ2-5; no firm D call. This CDR3 is 12 amino acids long. From germline, CDR1 is SEHNR and CDR2 FQNEAQ (reference sequence). Trimming shortened V by 1 base and J by 5 bases, and 5 bases separated the two germline ends. The CDR3, as DNA: TGTGCCAGCAGCTTAGTAGCCGAGACCCAGTACTTC. Amino acids: CASSLVAETQYF.

The chain combines TRBV3-1 (or the pseudogene TRBV3-2) with TRBJ1-5; D gene ambiguous. CDR1 LGHDT and CDR2 YNNKEL come from the germline V gene (reference sequence). The CDR3 is 13 amino acids. V was clipped by 1 base and J by 2 bases, with 3 bases between them. CDR3 sequence: CASSQVGNQPQHF. CDR3 DNA: TGTGCCAGCAGCCAAGTAGGCAATCAGCCCCAGCATTTT.

In this sample, this clone turned up once. The V gene is TRBV7-9, the J gene TRBJ2-1; D perhaps matches TRBD2 (6 bases). V was clipped by 3 bases and J by 5 bases, with 11 bases between them. Germline lookup yields CDR1 SEHNR and CDR2 FQNEAQ (reference sequence). This CDR3 has 14 amino acids. In DNA form, the CDR3 reads TGTGCCAGCAGCTTCCGACTAGACAACAATGAGCAGTTCTTC. Its protein product is CASSFRLDNNEQFF.

The chain carries TRBV6-2 or TRBV6-3 and TRBJ2-3; D unclear. CDR3 length: 12 amino acids. CDR1 and CDR2 from the germline V gene are MNHEY and SVGEGT. V shed 6 bases and J shed 7 bases, with 11 bases lying between them. The chain's CDR3 is CASSLSSYTQYF. As DNA, the CDR3 is TGTGCCAGCAGCCTTAGTTCATATACGCAGTATTTT.

V usage is TRBV5-1 and J usage is TRBJ1-4, with TRBD1 identical over 12 bases. This CDR3 is built from 15 residues. Germline CDR1 is SGHRS and CDR2 is YFSETQ. Trimming removed 7 bases from V and 2 bases from J; junction bases left unmatched: 3. The CDR3 reads CASGGQGATNEKLFF. In DNA, the CDR3 is TGCGCCAGCGGGGGACAGGGGGCTACTAATGAAAAACTGTTTTTT. The whole variable domain, filled in from reference TRBV5-1 and TRBJ1-4, reads KAGVTQTPRYLIKTRGQQVTLSCSPISGHRSVSWYQQTPGQGLQFLFEYFSETQRNKGNFPGRFSGRQFSNSRSEMNVSTLELGDSALYLCASGGQGATNEKLFFGSGTQLSVL.

The chain uses TRBV10-1 and TRBJ1-5; D is unclear. Trimming took off 5 bases at V and 0 bases at J, with 8 bases between the two ends. Germline loops: CDR1 WNHNN, CDR2 SYGVQD (reference sequence). The CDR3 extends over 14 amino acids. The CDR3 reads CASSPGNSNQPQHF. The CDR3 region has the DNA TGCGCCAGCAGTCCAGGTAATAGCAATCAGCCCCAGCATTTT.

This clone showed up just once. The chain couples TRBV9 to TRBJ2-2, with D maybe TRBD2 (5 bases). The CDR3 spans 15 residues. Germline CDR1 and CDR2: SGDLS and YYNGEE. Trimming shortened V by 1 base and J by 1 base, and 8 bases separated the two germline ends. The CDR3 reads CASSVIGENTGELFF. CDR3 DNA: TGTGCCAGCAGCGTAATCGGGGAGAACACCGGGGAGCTGTTTTTT.

The genes are TRBV24-1 and TRBJ2-5; D unresolved. Germline CDR1 is KGHDR and CDR2 is SFDVKD. The CDR3 loop spans 16 amino acids. V lost 7 bases, J lost 4 bases, and 21 bases lay in between. The CDR3 loop is CATRSDPSGKGETQYF. The CDR3 bases are TGTGCCACCAGGTCCGATCCTAGTGGTAAAGGAGAGACCCAGTACTTC.

J is TRBJ2-7 and V is TRBV6-1, with 7 bases lining up with TRBD1. The CDR3 length is 14 residues. Germline loops: CDR1 MNHNS, CDR2 SASEGT. V shed 2 bases and J 3 bases; nucleotides not matched to a gene: 4. DNA for the CDR3: TGTGCCAGCAGTGAAAGGGGACAGTACTACGAGCAGTACTTC. The encoded protein is CASSERGQYYEQYF.

CDR3 region: CASSVGLTGADTGELFF. Here the CDR3 DNA reads TGTGCCAGCAGCGTAGGTTTGACGGGAGCGGACACCGGGGAGCTGTTTTTT. The gene calls are TRBV9 and TRBJ2-2; perhaps TRBD2 as D (6 bases). Trimming cost V 0 bases and J 3 bases, with 15 bases left between them. Germline V gene lookup returns CDR1 SGDLS and CDR2 YYNGEE. The CDR3 has 17 amino acids.

The chain couples TRBV11-3 to TRBJ2-1; D is unresolved. Germline-derived CDR1 and CDR2 are SGHNT and YENEEA. The V end was cut by 3 bases, the J end by 5 bases, with 5 bases between. CDR3 size: 12 residues. The CDR3 region has the DNA TGTGCCAGCAGCTTTTCTCACAATGAGCAGTTCTTC. This codes for CASSFSHNEQFF.

This chain's CDR3 is CASSLPTGGPYEQYF. Written as DNA, the CDR3 is TGTGCCAGCAGTTTACCTACAGGGGGACCTTACGAGCAGTACTTC. This rearrangement joins TRBV28 to TRBJ2-7; TRBD1 aligns across 8 bases. Germline values: CDR1 MDHEN, CDR2 SYDVKM. CDR3 size: 15 residues. V dropped 2 bases and J dropped 4; count of bases not matched to a gene: 7.

The gene calls are TRBV9 and TRBJ1-4, with unresolved D. Germline V gene lookup returns CDR1 SGDLS and CDR2 YYNGEE. V shed 3 bases and J shed 6 bases, with 9 bases lying between them. The CDR3 is 13 amino acids. The CDR3 DNA sequence: TGTGCCAGCAGCGCCCGTCCAGATGAAAAACTGTTTTTT. Translation gives CASSARPDEKLFF.

The chain uses TRBV19 and TRBJ2-3, with D tentatively TRBD2 (6 bases). The CDR3 contains 16 residues. V dropped 5 bases and J dropped 2 bases, with 17 bases sitting between them. Germline lookup yields CDR1 LNHDA and CDR2 SQIVND (reference sequence). The CDR3 sequence: CASSPWRGSLTDTQYF. In nucleotides, the CDR3 is TGTGCCAGTAGTCCGTGGAGGGGATCCCTCACAGATACGCAGTATTTT.